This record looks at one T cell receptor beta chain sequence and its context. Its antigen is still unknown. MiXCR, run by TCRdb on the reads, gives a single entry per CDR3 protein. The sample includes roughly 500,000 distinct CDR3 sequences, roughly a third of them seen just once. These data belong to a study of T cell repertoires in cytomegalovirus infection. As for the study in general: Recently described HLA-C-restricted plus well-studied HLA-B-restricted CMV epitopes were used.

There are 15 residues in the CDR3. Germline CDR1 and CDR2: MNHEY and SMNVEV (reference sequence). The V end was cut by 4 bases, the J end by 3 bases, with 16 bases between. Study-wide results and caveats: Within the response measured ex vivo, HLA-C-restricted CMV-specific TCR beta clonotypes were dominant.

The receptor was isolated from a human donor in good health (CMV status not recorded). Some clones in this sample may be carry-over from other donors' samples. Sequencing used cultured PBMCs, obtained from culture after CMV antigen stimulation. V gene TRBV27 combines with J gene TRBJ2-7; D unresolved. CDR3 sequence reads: CASSSSRLPVYEQYV. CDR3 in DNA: TGTGCCAGCAGTTCCTCTAGATTACCAGTCTACGAGCAGTACGTC.